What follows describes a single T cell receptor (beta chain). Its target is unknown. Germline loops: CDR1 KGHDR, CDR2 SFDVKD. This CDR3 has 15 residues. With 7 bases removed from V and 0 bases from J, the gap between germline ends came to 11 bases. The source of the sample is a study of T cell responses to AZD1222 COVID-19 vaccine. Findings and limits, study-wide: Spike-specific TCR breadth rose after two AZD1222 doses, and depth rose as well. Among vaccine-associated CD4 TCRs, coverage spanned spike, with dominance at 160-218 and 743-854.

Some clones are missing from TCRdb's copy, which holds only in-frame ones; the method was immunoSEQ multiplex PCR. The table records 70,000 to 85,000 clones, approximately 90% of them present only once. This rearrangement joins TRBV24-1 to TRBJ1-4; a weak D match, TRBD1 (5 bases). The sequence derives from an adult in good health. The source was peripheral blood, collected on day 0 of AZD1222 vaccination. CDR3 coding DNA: TGTGCCACCAGCGCGAGGGGTGCAACTAATGAAAAACTGTTTTTT. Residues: CATSARGATNEKLFF.